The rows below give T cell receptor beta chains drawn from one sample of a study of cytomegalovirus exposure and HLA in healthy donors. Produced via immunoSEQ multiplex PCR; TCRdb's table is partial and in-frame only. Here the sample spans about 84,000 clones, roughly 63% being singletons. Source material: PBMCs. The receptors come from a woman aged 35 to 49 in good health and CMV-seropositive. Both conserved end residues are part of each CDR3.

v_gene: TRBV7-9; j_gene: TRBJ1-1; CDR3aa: CASSLALRGGTEAFF
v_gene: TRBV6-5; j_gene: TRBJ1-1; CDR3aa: CASRRQGELFAFF
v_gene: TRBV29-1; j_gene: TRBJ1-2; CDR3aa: CSVEGEAYGYTF
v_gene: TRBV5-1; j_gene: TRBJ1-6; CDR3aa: CASSFGQGAVNSPLHF
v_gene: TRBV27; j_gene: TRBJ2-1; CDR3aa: CASSLPPPGTSNEQFF
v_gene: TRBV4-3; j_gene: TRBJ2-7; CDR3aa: CASSQDGATSGIISYEQYF
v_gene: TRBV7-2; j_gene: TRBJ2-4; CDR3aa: CASSSPAGPKNIQYF
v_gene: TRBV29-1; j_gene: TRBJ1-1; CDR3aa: CSADSPMNTEAFF
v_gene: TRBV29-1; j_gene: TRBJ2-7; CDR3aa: CSVETGMSSYEQYF
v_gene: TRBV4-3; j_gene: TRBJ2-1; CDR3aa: CASSQGGGRWDASYNEQFF
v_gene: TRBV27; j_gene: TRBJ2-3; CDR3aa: CASSLFQISTDTQYF
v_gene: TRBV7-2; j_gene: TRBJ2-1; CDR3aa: CASSSSDYHNEQFF
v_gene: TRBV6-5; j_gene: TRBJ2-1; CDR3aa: CASSYSTGGNNEQFF
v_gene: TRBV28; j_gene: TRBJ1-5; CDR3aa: CASSPLGTGAGQPQHF
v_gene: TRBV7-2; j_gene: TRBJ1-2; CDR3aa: CASSLVSGGYTF
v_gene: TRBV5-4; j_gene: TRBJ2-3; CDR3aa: CASRRSSGYGTDTQYF
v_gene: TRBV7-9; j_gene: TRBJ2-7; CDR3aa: CASSLPGQGYRYEQYF
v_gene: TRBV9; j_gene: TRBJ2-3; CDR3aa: CASSSGLAGWADTQYF
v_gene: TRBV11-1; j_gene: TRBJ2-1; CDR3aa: CASSANRGNLEQFF
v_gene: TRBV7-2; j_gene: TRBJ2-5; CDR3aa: CASSFGTSLQETQYF
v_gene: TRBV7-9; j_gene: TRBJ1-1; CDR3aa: CASSPRLENTEAFF
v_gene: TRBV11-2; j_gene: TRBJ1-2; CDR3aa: CASMGQWYGYTF
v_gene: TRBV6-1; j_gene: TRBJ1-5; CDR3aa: CAGRQYSNQPQHF